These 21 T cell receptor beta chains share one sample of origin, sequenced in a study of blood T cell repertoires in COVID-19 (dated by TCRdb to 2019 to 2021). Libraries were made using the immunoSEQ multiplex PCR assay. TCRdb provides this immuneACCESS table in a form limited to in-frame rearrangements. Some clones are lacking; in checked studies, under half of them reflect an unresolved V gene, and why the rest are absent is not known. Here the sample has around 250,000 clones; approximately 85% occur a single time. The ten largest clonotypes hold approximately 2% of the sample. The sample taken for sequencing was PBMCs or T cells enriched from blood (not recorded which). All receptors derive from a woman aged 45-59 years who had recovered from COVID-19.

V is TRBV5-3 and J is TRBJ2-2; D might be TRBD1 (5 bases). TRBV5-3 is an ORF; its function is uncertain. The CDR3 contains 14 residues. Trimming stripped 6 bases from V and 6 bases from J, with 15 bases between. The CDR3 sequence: CARMQQGKAGELFF. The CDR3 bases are TGTGCCAGAATGCAGCAGGGTAAAGCCGGGGAGCTGTTTTTT.

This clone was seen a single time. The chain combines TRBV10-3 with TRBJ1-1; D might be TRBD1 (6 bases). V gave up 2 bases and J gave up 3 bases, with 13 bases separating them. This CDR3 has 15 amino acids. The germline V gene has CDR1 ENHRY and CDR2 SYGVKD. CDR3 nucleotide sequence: TGTGCCATCAGTGAGGAAGAAGGGGGATACACTGAAGCTTTCTTT. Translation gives CAISEEEGGYTEAFF.

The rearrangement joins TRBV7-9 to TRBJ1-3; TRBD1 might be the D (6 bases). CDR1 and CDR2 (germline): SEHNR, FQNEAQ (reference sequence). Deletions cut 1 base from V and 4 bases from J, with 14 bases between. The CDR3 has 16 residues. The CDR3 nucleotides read TGTGCCAGCAGCTTAGTTCTGGGGGCGCGAGGAAACACCATATATTTT. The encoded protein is CASSLVLGARGNTIYF. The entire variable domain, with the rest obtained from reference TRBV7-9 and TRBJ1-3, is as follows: DTGVSQNPRHKITKRGQNVTFRCDPISEHNRLYWYRQTLGQGPEFLTYFQNEAQLEKSRLLSDRFSAERPKGSFSTLEIQRTEQGDSAMYLCASSLVLGARGNTIYFGEGSWLTVV.

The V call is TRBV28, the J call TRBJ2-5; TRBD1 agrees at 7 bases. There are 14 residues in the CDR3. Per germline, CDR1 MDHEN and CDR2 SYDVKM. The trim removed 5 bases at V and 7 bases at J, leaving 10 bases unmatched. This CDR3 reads CASSPGQVRVTQYF. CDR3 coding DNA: TGTGCCAGCAGTCCTGGACAGGTACGGGTGACCCAGTACTTC. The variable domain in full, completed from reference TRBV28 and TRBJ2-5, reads DVKVTQSSRYLVKRTGEKVFLECVQDMDHENMFWYRQDPGLGLRLIYFSYDVKMKEKGDIPEGYSVSREKKERFSLILESASTNQTSMYLCASSPGQVRVTQYFGPGTRLLVL.

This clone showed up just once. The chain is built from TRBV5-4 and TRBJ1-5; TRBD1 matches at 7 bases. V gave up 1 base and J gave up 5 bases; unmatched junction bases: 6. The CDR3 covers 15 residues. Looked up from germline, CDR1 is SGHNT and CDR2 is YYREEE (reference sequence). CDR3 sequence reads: CASSLYPGGDQPQHF. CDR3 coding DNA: TGTGCCAGCAGCTTGTACCCAGGGGGTGATCAGCCCCAGCATTTT.

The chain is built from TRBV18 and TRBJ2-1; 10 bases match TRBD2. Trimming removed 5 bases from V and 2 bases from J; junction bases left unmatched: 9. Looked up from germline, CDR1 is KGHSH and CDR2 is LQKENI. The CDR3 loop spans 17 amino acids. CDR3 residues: CASSSETGTSAYNEQFF. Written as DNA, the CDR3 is TGTGCCAGCTCATCAGAGACAGGGACTAGCGCCTACAATGAGCAGTTCTTC.

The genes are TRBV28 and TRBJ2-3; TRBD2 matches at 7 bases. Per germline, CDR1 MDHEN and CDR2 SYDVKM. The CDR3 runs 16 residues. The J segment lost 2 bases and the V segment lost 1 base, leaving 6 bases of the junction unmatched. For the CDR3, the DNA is TGTGCCAGCAGTTTATTGGCTAGCGGCTACACAGATACGCAGTATTTT. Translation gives CASSLLASGYTDTQYF.

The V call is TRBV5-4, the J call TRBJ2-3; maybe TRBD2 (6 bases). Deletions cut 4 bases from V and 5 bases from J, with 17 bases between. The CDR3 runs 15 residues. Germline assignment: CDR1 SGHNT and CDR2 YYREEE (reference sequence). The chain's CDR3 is CASSPGGSGIDTQYF. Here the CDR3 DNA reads TGTGCCAGCAGCCCTGGGGGGAGCGGAATAGATACGCAGTATTTT. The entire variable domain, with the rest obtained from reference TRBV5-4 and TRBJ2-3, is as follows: ETGVTQSPTHLIKTRGQQVTLRCSSQSGHNTVSWYQQALGQGPQFIFQYYREEENGRGNFPPRFSGLQFPNYSSELNVNALELDDSALYLCASSPGGSGIDTQYFGPGTRLTVL.

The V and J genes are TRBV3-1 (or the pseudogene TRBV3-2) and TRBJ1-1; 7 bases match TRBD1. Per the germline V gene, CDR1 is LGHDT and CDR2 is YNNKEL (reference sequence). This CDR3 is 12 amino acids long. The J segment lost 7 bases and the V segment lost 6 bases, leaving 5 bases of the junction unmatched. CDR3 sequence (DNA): TGTGCCAGCAGGGCAGGACAGGATGAAGCTTTCTTT. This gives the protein CASRAGQDEAFF.

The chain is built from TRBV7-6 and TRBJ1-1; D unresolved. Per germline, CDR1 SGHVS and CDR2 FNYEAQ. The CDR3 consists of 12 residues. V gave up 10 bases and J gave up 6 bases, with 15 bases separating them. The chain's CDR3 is CAIARPPPEAFF. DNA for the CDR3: TGTGCCATCGCGCGGCCCCCCCCTGAAGCTTTCTTT.

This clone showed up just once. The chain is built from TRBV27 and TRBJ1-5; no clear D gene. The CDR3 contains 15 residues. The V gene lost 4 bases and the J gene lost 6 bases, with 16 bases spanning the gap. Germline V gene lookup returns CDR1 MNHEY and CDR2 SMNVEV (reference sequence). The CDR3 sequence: CASSSGGGSGQPQHF. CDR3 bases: TGTGCCAGCAGTTCAGGAGGAGGGTCTGGTCAGCCCCAGCATTTT.

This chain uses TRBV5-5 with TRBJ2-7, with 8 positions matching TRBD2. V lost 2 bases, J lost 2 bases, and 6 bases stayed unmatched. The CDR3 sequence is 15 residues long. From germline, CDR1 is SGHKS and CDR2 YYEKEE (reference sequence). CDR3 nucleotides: TGTGCCAGCAGCTTACAGCGGGAGTTAGCCTACGAGCAGTACTTC. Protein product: CASSLQRELAYEQYF.

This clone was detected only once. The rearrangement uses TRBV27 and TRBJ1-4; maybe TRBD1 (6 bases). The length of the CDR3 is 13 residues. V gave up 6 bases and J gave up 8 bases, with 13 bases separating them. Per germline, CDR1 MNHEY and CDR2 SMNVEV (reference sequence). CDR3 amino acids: CASSQGKREKLFF. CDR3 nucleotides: TGTGCCAGCAGCCAGGGGAAGAGAGAAAAACTGTTTTTT.

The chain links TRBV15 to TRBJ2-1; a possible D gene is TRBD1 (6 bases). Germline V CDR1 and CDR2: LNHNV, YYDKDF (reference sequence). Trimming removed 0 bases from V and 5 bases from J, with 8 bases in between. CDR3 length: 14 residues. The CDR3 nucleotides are TGTGCCACCAGCAGAGACAGGGGAAACAATGAGCAGTTCTTC. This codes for CATSRDRGNNEQFF.

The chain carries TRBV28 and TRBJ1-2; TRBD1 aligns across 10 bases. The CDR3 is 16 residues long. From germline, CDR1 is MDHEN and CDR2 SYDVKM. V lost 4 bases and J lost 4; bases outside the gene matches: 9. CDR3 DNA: TGTGCCAGCAGTTCCCCGGGGGACAGGGGAGGCTATGGCTACACCTTC. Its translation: CASSSPGDRGGYGYTF.

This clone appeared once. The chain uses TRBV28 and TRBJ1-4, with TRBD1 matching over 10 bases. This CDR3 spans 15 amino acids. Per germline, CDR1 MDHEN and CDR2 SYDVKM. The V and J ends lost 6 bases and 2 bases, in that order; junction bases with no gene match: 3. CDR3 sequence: CASSPTGGTNEKLFF. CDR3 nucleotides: TGTGCCAGCAGCCCGACAGGGGGCACTAATGAAAAACTGTTTTTT.

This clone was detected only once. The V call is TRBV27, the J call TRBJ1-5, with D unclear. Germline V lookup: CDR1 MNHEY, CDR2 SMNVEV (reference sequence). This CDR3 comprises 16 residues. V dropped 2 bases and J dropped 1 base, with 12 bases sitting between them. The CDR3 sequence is CASSLEGIGSNQPQHF. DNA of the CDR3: TGTGCCAGCAGTTTAGAGGGAATCGGGAGCAATCAGCCCCAGCATTTT.

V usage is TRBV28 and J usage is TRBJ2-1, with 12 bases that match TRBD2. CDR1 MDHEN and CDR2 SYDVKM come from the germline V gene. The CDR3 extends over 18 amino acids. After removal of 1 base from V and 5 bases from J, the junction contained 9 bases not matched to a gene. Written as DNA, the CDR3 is TGTGCCAGCAGTTTATCGGGGCTAGCGGGAGGGAGGAACAATGAGCAGTTCTTC. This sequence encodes CASSLSGLAGGRNNEQFF.

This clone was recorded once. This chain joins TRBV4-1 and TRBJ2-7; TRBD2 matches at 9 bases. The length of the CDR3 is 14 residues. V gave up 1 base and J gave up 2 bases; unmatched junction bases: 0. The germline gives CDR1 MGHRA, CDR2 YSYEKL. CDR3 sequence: CASSQASGTYEQYF. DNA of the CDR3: TGCGCCAGCAGCCAAGCTAGCGGGACCTACGAGCAGTACTTC.

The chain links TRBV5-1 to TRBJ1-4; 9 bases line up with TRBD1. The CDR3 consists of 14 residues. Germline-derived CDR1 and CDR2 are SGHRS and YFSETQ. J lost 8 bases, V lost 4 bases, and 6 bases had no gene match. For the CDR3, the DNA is TGCGCCAGCAGCCCGGACAGGGGAAAGGAAAAACTGTTTTTT. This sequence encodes CASSPDRGKEKLFF.

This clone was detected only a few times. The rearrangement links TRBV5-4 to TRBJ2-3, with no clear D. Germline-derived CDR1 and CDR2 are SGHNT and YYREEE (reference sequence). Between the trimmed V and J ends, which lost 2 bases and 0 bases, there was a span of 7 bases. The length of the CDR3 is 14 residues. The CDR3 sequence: CASSFIESTDTQYF. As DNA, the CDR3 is TGTGCCAGCAGCTTTATAGAAAGCACAGATACGCAGTATTTT.